These T cell receptor beta chains were read from a single sample in a study of T-cell memory formation after mild COVID-19. TCRdb independently ran MiXCR on the 5' RACE reads; one entry per CDR3 protein. This sample has 200,000 to 250,000 distinct CDR3 sequences; 8.5% to 9.5% occur once, and the top ten carry 20% to 25%. Sequencing used PBMCs or a T cell subset sorted from them (not recorded which). The receptors were sampled from a man between 18 and 35 years old who had mild COVID-19 (a few samples of this study predate the infection). Cell type and time point are not known. Each CDR3 is given with its conserved first and last residue. D genes are given only for firm matches. Size is omitted from some rows. Given values are once, few, many or a class for expanded clones.

DNA	CDR3	V	J	D	size
TGTGCCAGCTCACCTAACCAGCGGAGTAATGAGCAGTTCTTC	CASSPNQRSNEQFF	TRBV18	TRBJ2-1	.	many
TGCAGTGCTACCACTAGATGGGGGGACACAGATACGCAGTATTTT	CSATTRWGDTDTQYF	TRBV20-1	TRBJ2-3	.	.
TGTGCCAGCAGTCGTCCCGGGGGAGTAGGATATGGCTACACCTTC	CASSRPGGVGYGYTF	TRBV6-2/TRBV6-3	TRBJ1-2	.	.
TGTGCCAGCAGGACCTCCGCCGACTACGAGCAGTACTTC	CASRTSADYEQYF	TRBV12-3/TRBV12-4	TRBJ2-7	.	few
TGTGCCAGCAGGTACAGGGGAAGCACAGATACGCAGTATTTT	CASRYRGSTDTQYF	TRBV13	TRBJ2-3	TRBD1	many
TGCAGTGCTAGAGTTGCGGGAGGGGAGACCCAGTACTTC	CSARVAGGETQYF	TRBV20-1	TRBJ2-5	TRBD2	few
TGTGCCAGCAGCGTAGACAGGGCGGGTACCGGGGAGCTGTTTTTT	CASSVDRAGTGELFF	TRBV9	TRBJ2-2	.	few
TGTGCCAGCAGCTCCTCCCACAGGGGGCGCACAGATACGCAGTATTTT	CASSSSHRGRTDTQYF	TRBV7-9	TRBJ2-3	TRBD1	.
TGTGCCAGCAGGCAGGGGGGGGATGGCTACACCTTC	CASRQGGDGYTF	TRBV12-3/TRBV12-4	TRBJ1-2	TRBD1	.
TGTGCCAGCAGCCCCGAATACACCGGGGAGCTGTTTTTT	CASSPEYTGELFF	TRBV7-2	TRBJ2-2	.	.
TGTGCCAGCAGCTCCAGACAAACGAACACTGAAGCTTTCTTT	CASSSRQTNTEAFF	TRBV7-9	TRBJ1-1	.	.
TGCGCCAGCAGCCAAGGCCCCGAGACAGGGGGAGAGACCCAGTACTTC	CASSQGPETGGETQYF	TRBV4-1	TRBJ2-5	TRBD1	.
TGTGCCAGCAGCTTAGCGGGTCACACTGAAGCTTTCTTT	CASSLAGHTEAFF	TRBV7-9	TRBJ1-1	.	many
TGCGCCAGCAGTCGACACCCGGGACAGAGAGATCAGCCCCAGCATTTT	CASSRHPGQRDQPQHF	TRBV23-1	TRBJ1-5	TRBD1	.
TGTGCCAGCAGCTTAGGCCCCCTCAGGGTTATTGGCTACACCTTC	CASSLGPLRVIGYTF	TRBV11-2	TRBJ1-2	.	.
TGTGCCAGCAGGGGGATCGGAATCTTTACCCCCTATGGCTACACCTTC	CASRGIGIFTPYGYTF	TRBV12-3/TRBV12-4	TRBJ1-2	.	few
TGCAGCGTTGAGAACGGGTTCGGCACTGAAGCTTTCTTT	CSVENGFGTEAFF	TRBV29-1	TRBJ1-1	.	few
TGCGCCAGCAGCGGTACAGGGAGCACTGAAGCTTTCTTT	CASSGTGSTEAFF	TRBV5-1	TRBJ1-1	.	.
TGTGCCAGCAGTTATGAGGGAGGTGGAAACACCATATATTTT	CASSYEGGGNTIYF	TRBV12-3/TRBV12-4	TRBJ1-3	.	.
TGCAGCGTTGAAGAAATTTTGGGCGGTCAGGACAGAAGCACAGATACGCAGTATTTT	CSVEEILGGQDRSTDTQYF	TRBV29-1	TRBJ2-3	.	.
TGCAGTGCTAGAGCCGCTAGCGGTACTTTCTCCTACGAGCAGTACTTC	CSARAASGTFSYEQYF	TRBV20-1	TRBJ2-7	TRBD2	.
TGTGCCATCAGTGAGGTTGAGCAGGGAAAAAAGACCCAGTACTTC	CAISEVEQGKKTQYF	TRBV10-3	TRBJ2-5	.	many
TGTGCCAGCGGGGCGAGCTCCTATAATTCACCCCTCCACTTT	CASGASSYNSPLHF	TRBV2	TRBJ1-6	.	few
TGTGCCAGCACCCGGGGGGGGAGGTGGCAAGAGACCCAGTACTTC	CASTRGGRWQETQYF	TRBV6-5	TRBJ2-5	TRBD2	.
TGCAGCGTTGTAAAGGAGTCGGACGGAAACACCATATATTTT	CSVVKESDGNTIYF	TRBV29-1	TRBJ1-3	.	many
TGTGCCAGCAGTGATTCAGGGCAGGTCGAGCAGTACTTC	CASSDSGQVEQYF	TRBV2	TRBJ2-7	.	.
TGTGCCAGCAGCTTCCGACTAGCGGGCACAGATACGCAGTATTTT	CASSFRLAGTDTQYF	TRBV7-2	TRBJ2-3	TRBD2	few
TGTGCCAGCAGTCAGGACAGCTCCTACGAGCAGTACTTC	CASSQDSSYEQYF	TRBV6-1	TRBJ2-7	.	few
TGTGCCAGCAGGGCCGGTAGCTGGGGGCTTCCGAACGAGCAGTACTTC	CASRAGSWGLPNEQYF	TRBV7-9	TRBJ2-7	.	few
TGTGCCAGCAGCCCCCGGGGCAGTTACACAGATACGCAGTATTTT	CASSPRGSYTDTQYF	TRBV7-9	TRBJ2-3	.	many
TGTGCCAGCAGCATACGGGACAGGGTCCACAATGAGCAGTTCTTC	CASSIRDRVHNEQFF	TRBV11-2	TRBJ2-1	TRBD1	many
TGCGCCAGCAGCCTCAAGATACCCCAGGGGGCGCCGGGCGGGGAGCTGTTTTTT	CASSLKIPQGAPGGELFF	TRBV4-3	TRBJ2-2	TRBD1	few
TGTGCCACCAGTGAGGCGGAGACCCAGTACTTC	CATSEAETQYF	TRBV24-1	TRBJ2-5	.	few
TGTGCCAGCGCCATGGGACAGACAAACACTGAAGCTTTCTTT	CASAMGQTNTEAFF	TRBV7-9	TRBJ1-1	TRBD1	few
TGTGCCAGCAGCATGGGGGGGTTCTATGGCTACACCTTC	CASSMGGFYGYTF	TRBV11-2	TRBJ1-2	.	.
TGTGCCAGCAGCCTCCGGGACAGTCTTTCACCCCTCCACTTT	CASSLRDSLSPLHF	TRBV3-1	TRBJ1-6	TRBD1	.
TGTGCCAGCAGTTACGGGGGCCTGAATGAGCAGTTCTTC	CASSYGGLNEQFF	TRBV6-5	TRBJ2-1	.	few
TGTGCCAGCAGCCTTACCCGAGCGGAGAGCACAGATACGCAGTATTTT	CASSLTRAESTDTQYF	TRBV7-9	TRBJ2-3	.	few
TGCAGCGTTGAAGTCCCGGACAGGGCAAGAGCTTTCTTT	CSVEVPDRARAFF	TRBV29-1	TRBJ1-1	TRBD1	few
TGTGCCAGCAGTTACTCGTCTCTCCCCGCTAGCACAGATACGCAGTATTTT	CASSYSSLPASTDTQYF	TRBV6-5	TRBJ2-3	.	.
TGTGCCAGCAGCCAAAGTAGGGGTAACTACAATGAGCAGTTCTTC	CASSQSRGNYNEQFF	TRBV4-2	TRBJ2-1	.	few
TGTGCCAGCAGCCAAGACTTTACTCCGGGACTAGCAGGGAGACCCACCCCTGCGAATGAGCAGTTCTTC	CASSQDFTPGLAGRPTPANEQFF	TRBV3-1	TRBJ2-1	TRBD2	.
TGTGCCAGCAGCCCAACACCGATCGATGAGCAGTTCTTC	CASSPTPIDEQFF	TRBV7-3	TRBJ2-1	.	few
TGCGCCAGCAGACACGCTAAGGATATTGTGAACACTGAAGCTTTCTTT	CASRHAKDIVNTEAFF	TRBV4-1	TRBJ1-1	.	.
TGCGCCAGCGCTACTAGCGGTGATTTCACAGATACGCAGTATTTT	CASATSGDFTDTQYF	TRBV5-1	TRBJ2-3	TRBD2	.
TGTGCCATCAGTGAGTCACAGGGGAAAGGCAGCACTGAAGCTTTCTTT	CAISESQGKGSTEAFF	TRBV10-3	TRBJ1-1	TRBD1	few
TGTGCCAGCAGTTTCAGTGCGGGGGGGCGAGAGACCCAGTACTTC	CASSFSAGGRETQYF	TRBV12-3/TRBV12-4	TRBJ2-5	TRBD2	few
TGTGCCAGCTCGTGGGACAGTACCTACGAGCAGTACTTC	CASSWDSTYEQYF	TRBV7-8	TRBJ2-7	TRBD1	.
TGTGCCAGCAGTACCCAGACAGAGAACACTGAAGCTTTCTTT	CASSTQTENTEAFF	TRBV6-5	TRBJ1-1	.	many
TGTGCCAGCAGCGCGGGGGGGCCCTACAATGAGCAGTTCTTC	CASSAGGPYNEQFF	TRBV6-2/TRBV6-3	TRBJ2-1	TRBD2	.
TGTGCCTGGAGTTTGGGAGGAGCCTACGAGCAGTACTTC	CAWSLGGAYEQYF	TRBV30	TRBJ2-7	.	.
TGTGCCAGCAGCTTAGCTTTGTTCGGGGGAACTGAAGCTTTCTTT	CASSLALFGGTEAFF	TRBV7-9	TRBJ1-1	.	few
TGTGCCAGCAGTCAGGGGGCGGAAGGAAACACCATATATTTT	CASSQGAEGNTIYF	TRBV6-6	TRBJ1-3	TRBD1	many
TGTGCCATCAGTGAGTCGACAGGGGGATATGAGGGCACTGAAGCTTTCTTT	CAISESTGGYEGTEAFF	TRBV10-3	TRBJ1-1	TRBD1	few
TGTGCCAGCAGTTACCTAGGACAGGGAAGGGATACGCAGTATTTT	CASSYLGQGRDTQYF	TRBV12-3/TRBV12-4	TRBJ2-3	TRBD1	.